One sample yielded the 6 T cell receptor beta chains listed below, sequenced in a study of blood T cell repertoires in COVID-19. Assay used: immunoSEQ multiplex PCR; TCRdb lists only in-frame clones, some missing. The repertoire holds 90,000 to 130,000 clones, with over 60% as singletons. The sequenced sample was peripheral blood. All receptors come from a woman aged 80 or older with acute or convalescent COVID-19.

The rearrangement uses TRBV7-2 and TRBJ2-3; 12 nucleotides align to TRBD2. CDR3 length: 16 residues. J gave up 5 bases and V 1 base, and 4 bases lay outside the gene matches. CDR1 and CDR2 from the germline V gene are SGHTA and FQGNSA. The CDR3 region has the DNA TGTGCCAGCAGCTTAGAGCTAGCGGGAGGGGTAGATACGCAGTATTTT. It encodes CASSLELAGGVDTQYF.

The CDR3 DNA sequence: TGCGCCAGCAGCCAAGATCGGGTCCTCGGCACAGATACGCAGTATTTT. It specifies CASSQDRVLGTDTQYF. The V and J genes are TRBV4-3 and TRBJ2-3; no firm D call. The CDR3 loop spans 16 amino acids. CDR1 LGHNA and CDR2 YSLEER come from the germline V gene. Trimming removed 0 bases from V and 1 base from J, with 11 bases in between.

The chain recombines TRBV6-5 with TRBJ1-1, with D maybe TRBD1 (6 bases). Germline CDR1 is MNHEY and CDR2 is SVGAGI. The CDR3 is 15 residues long. Trimming took 6 bases from V and 6 from J, leaving 20 bases between them. The CDR3 here is CASRNIRGGSPEAFF. The CDR3 DNA follows: TGTGCCAGCAGAAATATCAGGGGAGGGAGCCCTGAAGCTTTCTTT.

The V gene is TRBV6-7, the J gene TRBJ2-1; 7 bases align to TRBD2. TRBV6-7 is identified as an open reading frame with a role that is uncertain. The V segment lost 2 bases and the J segment 2 bases; nucleotides outside the gene matches: 9. The CDR3 spans 17 residues. CDR3 nucleotides: TGTGCCAGCAGTTACCCTTCCGCTAGCGGTCCCTACAATGAGCAGTTCTTC. It translates to CASSYPSASGPYNEQFF.

The sample holds a few counts of this clone. The rearrangement joins TRBV4-2 to TRBJ1-4, with 8 bases lining up with TRBD1. Germline V CDR1 and CDR2: LGHNA, YNFKEQ. V was pared by 0 bases and J by 4 bases, with 7 bases of the junction left unmatched. The CDR3 covers 17 residues. This chain's CDR3 is CASSQEGRTGLNEKLFF. DNA of the CDR3: TGTGCCAGCAGCCAAGAGGGGAGGACAGGGCTTAATGAAAAACTGTTTTTT.

This chain connects TRBV6-1 to TRBJ2-3; TRBD2 aligns across 7 bases. The germline gives CDR1 MNHNS, CDR2 SASEGT. CDR3 length equals 16 residues. V dropped 0 bases and J dropped 1; count of bases not matched to a gene: 4. The CDR3, as DNA: TGTGCCAGCAGTGAAGCGCAGGCGGGGGGCACAGATACGCAGTATTTT. Translated: CASSEAQAGGTDTQYF.